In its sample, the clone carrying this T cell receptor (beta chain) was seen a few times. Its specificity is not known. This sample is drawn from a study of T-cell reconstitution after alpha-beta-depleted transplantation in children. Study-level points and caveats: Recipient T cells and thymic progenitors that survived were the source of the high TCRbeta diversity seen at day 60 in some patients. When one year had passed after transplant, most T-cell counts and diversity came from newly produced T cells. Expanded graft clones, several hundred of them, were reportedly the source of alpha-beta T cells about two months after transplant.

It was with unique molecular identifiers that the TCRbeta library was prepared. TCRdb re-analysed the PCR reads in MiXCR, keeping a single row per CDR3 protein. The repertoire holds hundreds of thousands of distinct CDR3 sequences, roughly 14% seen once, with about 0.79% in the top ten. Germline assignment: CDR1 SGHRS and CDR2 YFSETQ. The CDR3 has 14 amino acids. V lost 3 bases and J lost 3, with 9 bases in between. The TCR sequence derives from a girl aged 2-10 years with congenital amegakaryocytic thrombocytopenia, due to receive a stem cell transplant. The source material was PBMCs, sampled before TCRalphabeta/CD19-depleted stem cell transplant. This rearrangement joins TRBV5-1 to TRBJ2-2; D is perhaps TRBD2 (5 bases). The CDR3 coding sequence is TGCGCCAGCAGCTCGGGGTCGGACACCGGGGAGCTGTTTTTT. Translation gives CASSSGSDTGELFF.